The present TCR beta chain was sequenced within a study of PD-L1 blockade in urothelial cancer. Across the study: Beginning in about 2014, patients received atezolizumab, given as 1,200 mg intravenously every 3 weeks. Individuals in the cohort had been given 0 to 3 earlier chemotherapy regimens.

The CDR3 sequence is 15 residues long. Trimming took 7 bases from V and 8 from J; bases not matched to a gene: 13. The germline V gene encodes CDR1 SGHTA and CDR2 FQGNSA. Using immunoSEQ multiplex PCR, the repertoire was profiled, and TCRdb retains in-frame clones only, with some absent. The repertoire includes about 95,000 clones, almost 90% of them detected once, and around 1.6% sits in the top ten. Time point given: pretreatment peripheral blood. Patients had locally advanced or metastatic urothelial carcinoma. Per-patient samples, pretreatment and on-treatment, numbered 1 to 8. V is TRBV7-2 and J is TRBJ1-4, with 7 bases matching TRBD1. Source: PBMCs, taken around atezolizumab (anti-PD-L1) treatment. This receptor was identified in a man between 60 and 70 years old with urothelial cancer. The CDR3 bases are TGTGCCAGCACCCCGTATGGGACAGTAGAGGAAAAACTGTTTTTT. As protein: CASTPYGTVEEKLFF. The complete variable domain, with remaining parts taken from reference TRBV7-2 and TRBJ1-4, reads GAGVSQSPSNKVTEKGKDVELRCDPISGHTALYWYRQSLGQGLEFLIYFQGNSAPDKSGLPSDRFSAERTGGSVSTLTIQRTQQEDSAVYLCASTPYGTVEEKLFFGSGTQLSVL.